This TCR beta chain was sequenced during a study of blood T cell repertoires in COVID-19. The CDR3 is 16 amino acids. Trimming left V 5 bases short and J 1 base short, with 17 bases between. Germline assignment: CDR1 LGHNA and CDR2 YNFKEQ. Sequencing was performed with immunoSEQ multiplex PCR; in TCRdb, only in-frame clones are kept and a portion is missing. The repertoire holds just under 250,000 clones, around nine tenths seen once, with about 4% in the top ten. This study enrolled people aged 18 to 89 from about two dozen US geographic areas. Allocation to cohorts depended on clinical history reported by the participants.

Sequencing input: PBMCs or T cells enriched from blood (not recorded which). This TCR came from a woman aged 25 to 39 who had recovered from COVID-19. The V and J genes are TRBV4-2 and TRBJ1-1; D perhaps matches TRBD1 (6 bases). CDR3 amino acids: CASSKAGDFRNTEAFF. The CDR3 DNA reads as TGTGCCAGCAGCAAGGCAGGGGATTTTAGGAACACTGAAGCTTTCTTT.